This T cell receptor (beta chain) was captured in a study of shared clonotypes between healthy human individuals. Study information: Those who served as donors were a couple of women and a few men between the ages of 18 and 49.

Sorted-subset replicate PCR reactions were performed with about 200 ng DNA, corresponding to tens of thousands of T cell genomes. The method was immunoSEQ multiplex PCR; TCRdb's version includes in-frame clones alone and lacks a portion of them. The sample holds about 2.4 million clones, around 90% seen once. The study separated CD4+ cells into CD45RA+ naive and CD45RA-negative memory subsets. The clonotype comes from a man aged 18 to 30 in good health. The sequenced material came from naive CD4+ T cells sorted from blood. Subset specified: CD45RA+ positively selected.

CDR3 sequence (DNA): TGTGCCACCAGCAGAGATCTAAGTGTCAACGGTTCACCCCTCCACTTT. Protein product: CATSRDLSVNGSPLHF. The chain combines TRBV15 with TRBJ1-6, with D uncertain. CDR3 length: 16 residues. Trimming removed 0 bases from V and 9 bases from J, with 15 bases in between. Germline V CDR1 and CDR2: LNHNV, YYDKDF (reference sequence).